A selection of T cell receptor beta chains follows, all from one sample in a study of molecular identifiers for immune sequencing clone quantification. TCRdb fed the PCR reads into MiXCR, producing one record per CDR3 protein. The repertoire has about 320,000 distinct CDR3 sequences, roughly a fifth of them found once; the top ten carry approximately 0.8%. Sample: naive CD8+ T cells from blood, with Jurkat cell RNA spiked in. The source of these receptors is a human donor in good health. Some libraries in this study had Jurkat cell RNA spiked in. The conserved cysteine and the conserved F or W are not part of the CDR3 here.

ASSFVAANTGELF,TRBV12-3/TRBV12-4,TRBJ2-2
SVEDRTFNTGELF,TRBV29-1,TRBJ2-2
ASSSLPDRVGSETQY,TRBV5-6,TRBJ2-5
SVEPQGPNEKLF,TRBV29-1,TRBJ1-4
ASREIAGQNNAYEQY,TRBV2,TRBJ2-7
SALDAVDTYEQY,TRBV20-1,TRBJ2-7
ASTDSFSGANVLT,TRBV27,TRBJ2-6
ASSETRNTDTQY,TRBV5-1,TRBJ2-3
ASSGWNTDTQY,TRBV7-3,TRBJ2-3
SARFITGESYGQY,TRBV20-1,TRBJ2-7
ASSPRLGEQF,TRBV28,TRBJ2-1
ASSVDMEDTQY,TRBV9,TRBJ2-3
ASRQPPFTQY,TRBV27,TRBJ2-3
ASSFAAAWNTEAF,TRBV12-3/TRBV12-4,TRBJ1-1
ASSYFRILNTGELF,TRBV6-5,TRBJ2-2
ASSLHRDGEQY,TRBV27,TRBJ2-7
ASRHGNQPQH,TRBV19,TRBJ1-5
ASSSSPAGVSYNEQF,TRBV11-3,TRBJ2-1
SAIDGTHEQY,TRBV20-1,TRBJ2-7
ASSFLGVTDTQY,TRBV11-2,TRBJ2-3
ASSFGGSEEKLF,TRBV6-5,TRBJ1-4
ASSPAPHWETGGRDTQY,TRBV18,TRBJ2-3
ASSLRPGLARNEQF,TRBV5-6,TRBJ2-1
ASSLDVRDRGSIYGYT,TRBV7-2,TRBJ1-2
ASRTGQGPYEQY,TRBV5-5,TRBJ2-7
ASSQVTWTGGYGYT,TRBV3-1,TRBJ1-2
ASSEVGVMNTEAF,TRBV6-1,TRBJ1-1
SARNREWSIGEQY,TRBV20-1,TRBJ2-7
ASSLSEGRDLETQY,TRBV7-2,TRBJ2-5
ASSFGTGNQPQR,TRBV28,TRBJ1-5
ASSQVGGATQETQY,TRBV4-1,TRBJ2-5
ASSHPGTVYEQY,TRBV4-2,TRBJ2-7
SATRRENSYNERF,TRBV20-1,TRBJ2-1
ASSFGGPTYEQY,TRBV5-6,TRBJ2-7
ASSESPGAGGGEQY,TRBV25-1,TRBJ2-7
ASSHGLAGDEQF,TRBV7-3,TRBJ2-1
ASSYSPPGGSDTQY,TRBV6-5,TRBJ2-3
ASSLLPDSPFTDTQY,TRBV6-5,TRBJ2-3
ASSSEIDEQY,TRBV9,TRBJ2-7
ASRGGVSYNEQF,TRBV9,TRBJ2-1
ASSLMQGPGELF,TRBV6-6,TRBJ2-2
ASSFGVATNEKLF,TRBV7-9,TRBJ1-4
ASTPTGADTQY,TRBV3-1,TRBJ2-3
ASSLGGVDAEAF,TRBV7-9,TRBJ1-1
ASSPTPYVSEAF,TRBV11-2,TRBJ1-1